This T cell receptor (beta chain) is from a study of T-cell memory formation after mild COVID-19. The study, taken as a whole, reports: Mostly located in CM and EM were contracting CD4+ clones, with contracting CD8+ clones located in EMRA. The authors did not confirm SARS-CoV-2 specificity of second-wave clones peaking day 37.

The 5'RACE method, run with constant-segment primers, produced TCR alpha and TCR beta cDNA libraries (carrying sample barcodes and UMIs). MiXCR, run by TCRdb on the 5' RACE reads, gives a single entry per CDR3 protein. The repertoire consists of roughly 600,000 distinct CDR3 sequences, with more than 15% occurring once and the leading ten covering about 11%. To note about this clonotype: The antigen is undetermined.

The sample was PBMCs or a T cell subset sorted from them (not recorded which). The source of this sequence is an adult woman who had mild COVID-19 (a few samples of this study predate the infection). Cell type and time point are not known.

CDR3 sequence reads: CSTAGGENTYEQYF. The CDR3 coding sequence is TGCAGCACAGCGGGGGGGGAAAACACCTACGAGCAGTACTTC. The chain carries TRBV29-1 and TRBJ2-7, with 10 positions matching TRBD2. The germline V gene has CDR1 SQVTM and CDR2 ANQGSEA. The CDR3 runs 14 residues. V shed 8 bases, J shed 2 bases, and the junction held 9 bases outside the gene matches.